This is a list of T cell receptor beta chains from one sample in a study of blood T cell repertoires in COVID-19. Assay used: immunoSEQ multiplex PCR; TCRdb lists only in-frame clones, some missing. The data show roughly 400,000 clones, roughly 84% seen once. What was sequenced was PBMCs or T cells enriched from blood (not recorded which). Receptors were obtained from a woman under 30 who had been exposed to COVID-19. Each CDR3 is given with its conserved first and last residue. A D gene is named only where the DNA matches it firmly. Size is omitted from some rows. Given values are once, few, many or a class for expanded clones.

>TRBJ2-2|NA|TRBV2|NA
TGTGCCAGCAGTTACAGGGGAGGTCACGGGGAGCTGTTTTTT
CASSYRGGHGELFF
>TRBJ1-5|TRBD1|TRBV5-5|NA
TGTGCCAGCAGCTCGGACAGGGAAGTTTATCAGCCCCAGCATTTT
CASSSDREVYQPQHF
>TRBJ1-4|TRBD1|TRBV5-1|NA
TGCGCCAGCAGCTCGTACCAGGGGGCAGGGGAAAAACTGTTTTTT
CASSSYQGAGEKLFF
>TRBJ1-2|NA|TRBV25-1|few
TGTGCCAGCAGCGGCGGTTTTGGCTACACCTTC
CASSGGFGYTF
>TRBJ1-4|TRBD1|TRBV19|NA
TGTGCCAGTAGTCCGACAGGGGTTGAAAAACTGTTTTTT
CASSPTGVEKLFF
>TRBJ2-1|NA|TRBV19|NA
TGTGCCAGTAGTATAGATCTGCGGGGATCCTACAATGAGCAGTTCTTC
CASSIDLRGSYNEQFF
>TRBJ2-7|TRBD2|TRBV29-1|NA
TGCAGCGTCTCCGGGACTAGCGACGGCGAGCAGTACTTC
CSVSGTSDGEQYF
>TRBJ2-2|NA|TRBV5-1|NA
TGCGCCAGCAGCTCTGTGGGGGGATACACCGGGGAGCTGTTTTTT
CASSSVGGYTGELFF
>TRBJ2-2|TRBD1|TRBV19|once
TGTGCCAGTAAGGGGGCGGTCACCGGGGAGCTGTTTTTT
CASKGAVTGELFF
>TRBJ2-7|NA|TRBV19|NA
TGTGCCAGTAGTCCCCACGCGACCCCCGACACCTACGAGCAGTACTTC
CASSPHATPDTYEQYF
>TRBJ2-1|NA|TRBV2|NA
TGTGCCAGCAGTGAAGGGCCCAGGGTCACCTACAATGAGCAGTTCTTC
CASSEGPRVTYNEQFF
>TRBJ1-1|NA|TRBV29-1|NA
TGCAGCGTTGTGACCGGGACAAAGGCTGAAGCTTTCTTT
CSVVTGTKAEAFF
>TRBJ2-7|NA|TRBV28|once
TGTGCCAGCAGTTTCAGACTAGAGCGTTACGAGCAGTACTTC
CASSFRLERYEQYF
>TRBJ1-1|NA|TRBV16|NA
TGTGCCAGCAGCCTCACAGGGAACACTGAAGCTTTCTTT
CASSLTGNTEAFF
>TRBJ2-4|TRBD1|TRBV18|NA
TGTGCCAGCTCACCCCCAGGACAGGCGGCGAAAAACATTCAGTACTTC
CASSPPGQAAKNIQYF
>TRBJ1-4|NA|TRBV5-1|NA
TGCGCCAGCAGCTTGGCAACAGCAGATGAAAAACTGTTTTTT
CASSLATADEKLFF
>TRBJ1-5|NA|TRBV19|NA
TGTGCCAGTAGATGGGGGGGGAATCAGCCCCAGCATTTT
CASRWGGNQPQHF
>TRBJ2-7|TRBD2|TRBV2|NA
TGTGCCAGCAGTGTCGGGACTACCTACTACGAGCAGTACTTC
CASSVGTTYYEQYF
>TRBJ2-7|TRBD2|TRBV10-3|once
TGTGCCGTCCAGAGGACTAGCGGGGGGGCGAAATGGACCTACGAGCAGTACTTC
CAVQRTSGGAKWTYEQYF
>TRBJ2-2|NA|TRBV15|NA
TGTGCCACCAGCAGCCCGGACAGAACGAACACCGGGGAGCTGTTTTTT
CATSSPDRTNTGELFF
>TRBJ2-1|NA|TRBV18|NA
TGTGCCAGCTCACCACCCAGGACAGACTACAATGAGCAGTTCTTC
CASSPPRTDYNEQFF
>TRBJ2-1|NA|TRBV7-8|NA
TGTGCCAGCAGCTTAAACTTCAATGAGCAGTTCTTC
CASSLNFNEQFF